The clone carrying this T cell receptor beta chain was seen a handful of times. The source of the sample is a study of tumor and adjacent non-tumor tissue in lung cancer. Overall study context: Patients were aged 31 to 76, ten or so men and a handful of women, stage I to III. On average, productive TCRbeta reads reached about 4.17 million per sample.

The library came from three nested PCR rounds adapted from ARM-PCR protocols. One entry per CDR3 protein, called by TCRdb with MiXCR from the multiplex PCR reads. The profile covers about 200,000 distinct CDR3 sequences, with around 71% appearing a single time and under 30% taken by the ten largest. This sample's RNA came from whole unsorted tissue. The CDR3 length is 13 residues. V dropped 9 bases and J dropped 4 bases, with 15 bases sitting between them. The germline CDR1 and CDR2 sequences are MNHEY and SVGAGI. The V call is TRBV6-5, the J call TRBJ1-2, with a possible D match to TRBD1 (5 bases). The TCR sequence derives from a man aged 55-75 years with non-small cell lung cancer. The sequenced material came from lung tumor tissue. The CDR3 DNA sequence: TGTGCCAGTCGTGGGGGGTCCGGCTATGGCTACACCTTC. This gives the protein CASRGGSGYGYTF.